The 30 T cell receptor beta chains reported below all come from one sample, sequenced in a study of human T cells and chemical hapten exposure. TCRdb fed the RACE reads into MiXCR, producing one record per CDR3 protein. The sample has 50,000 to 65,000 distinct CDR3 sequences; around 10% are singletons. Time point indicated: pre-sensitization, week 0. This sample's treatment: therapeutic diphenylcyclopropenone sensitization with weekly scalp DPC. Sample: whole blood, taken in connection with sensitization to the hapten diphenylcyclopropenone (DPC). The receptors were gathered from a woman aged 40-49 years with alopecia areata. Some clones in this sample may be carry-over from other donors' samples.

This chain links TRBV7-6 with TRBJ1-1; 12 bases align to TRBD1. The CDR3 totals 15 residues. CDR1 SGHVS and CDR2 FNYEAQ come from the germline V gene. V trimming: 5 bases; J trimming: 1 base; junction bases outside the gene matches: 2. CDR3 amino acids: CASSLGQGANTEAFF. The CDR3 coding sequence is TGTGCCAGCAGCCTGGGACAGGGGGCGAACACTGAAGCTTTCTTT.

The V and J genes are TRBV4-3 and TRBJ1-6; TRBD1 is a possible D gene (5 bases). The CDR3 runs 14 residues. Germline assignment: CDR1 LGHNA and CDR2 YSLEER. Trimming removed 1 base from V and 7 bases from J, with 8 bases in between. CDR3 sequence (DNA): TGCGCCAGCAGCCAAGTGAGGGGCAATTCACCCCTCCACTTT. Translating gives CASSQVRGNSPLHF.

This chain joins TRBV6-5 and TRBJ2-7; TRBD2 agrees at 11 bases. V was clipped by 6 bases and J by 3 bases; unmatched bases: 7. The CDR3 has 15 residues. Germline CDR1 is MNHEY and CDR2 is SVGAGI. The CDR3 nucleotides are TGTGCCAGCAGGGCCGCACTAGCGGGAGACTACGAGCAGTACTTC. Amino acids: CASRAALAGDYEQYF.

V gene TRBV19 combines with J gene TRBJ2-7; D is possibly TRBD1 or TRBD2 (5 bases each). The V end was cut by 3 bases, the J end by 6 bases, with 12 bases between. The CDR3 is made up of 13 amino acids. Germline-derived CDR1 and CDR2 are LNHDA and SQIVND (reference sequence). The CDR3 DNA reads as TGTGCCAGTAGTATCTCGGGACGCCGCGAGCAGTACTTC. Encoded protein: CASSISGRREQYF.

This clonotype has just a few counts. V and J are TRBV19 and TRBJ2-1; tentatively, D is TRBD1 or TRBD2 (6 bases each). The CDR3 is 15 amino acids. The germline gives CDR1 LNHDA, CDR2 SQIVND (reference sequence). Between the trimmed V and J ends, which lost 6 bases and 9 bases, there was a span of 21 bases. The CDR3 nucleotides read TGTGCCAGTAGACATATCGGGGGCAGCTATAGTGAGCAGTTCTTC. This encodes CASRHIGGSYSEQFF.

The CDR3 DNA sequence: TGTGCCAGCAGCTTAGACGGTCCTAACTATGGCTACACCTTC. Amino acids: CASSLDGPNYGYTF. The chain has TRBV7-2 and TRBJ1-2; D is ambiguous. CDR1 is SGHTA, CDR2 FQGNSA, per germline. The V and J ends lost 1 base and 0 bases respectively, with 6 bases between them. The CDR3 runs 14 residues.

This clonotype turned up a few times. The chain recombines TRBV6-5 with TRBJ1-4; no definite D call. Trimming stripped 1 base from V and 3 bases from J, with 6 bases between. Germline V gene sequence: CDR1 MNHEY, CDR2 SVGAGI. The CDR3 runs to 14 residues. The CDR3 DNA is TGTGCCAGCAGTTACTTCCCGTCTAATGAAAAACTGTTTTTT. It yields the protein CASSYFPSNEKLFF.

This chain links TRBV7-2 with TRBJ2-7, with unresolved D. Germline-derived CDR1 and CDR2 are SGHTA and FQGNSA. V lost 1 base to trimming and J lost 6 bases, with 16 bases between them. The CDR3 consists of 15 residues. The CDR3 DNA follows: TGTGCCAGCAGCTTAGTAACCACCCCGGGTGTCGAGCAGTACTTC. Its translation: CASSLVTTPGVEQYF.

V gene TRBV20-1 combines with J gene TRBJ2-5; D is undetermined. V was clipped by 0 bases and J by 5 bases, with 19 bases between them. Germline loops: CDR1 DFQATT, CDR2 SNEGSKA (reference sequence). The CDR3 extends over 16 amino acids. The CDR3 loop is CSAREGRSERHETQYF. The CDR3 nucleotides read TGCAGTGCTAGAGAAGGTAGAAGCGAACGGCACGAGACCCAGTACTTC.

In this sample, this clonotype turned up a few times. The chain couples TRBV28 to TRBJ2-5, with 7 bases identical to TRBD1. CDR3 length: 14 amino acids. The V gene's germline CDR1 is MDHEN and CDR2 SYDVKM. V shed 5 bases and J 1 base; nucleotides not matched to a gene: 4. CDR3 sequence reads: CASSPGTVQETQYF. The DNA for the CDR3 is TGTGCCAGCAGTCCAGGGACAGTCCAAGAGACCCAGTACTTC.

This clonotype was counted ten times or more. The chain is built from TRBV20-1 and TRBJ1-2; TRBD1 agrees at 12 bases. V shed 5 bases, J shed 8 bases, and the junction held 12 bases outside the gene matches. Germline CDR1 DFQATT, CDR2 SNEGSKA (reference sequence). The CDR3 is 15 residues long. This CDR3 reads CSAPSPGQGARGYTF. For the CDR3, the DNA is TGCAGTGCTCCGAGTCCGGGACAGGGGGCGCGAGGCTACACCTTC.

The genes are TRBV11-2 and TRBJ1-2; tentatively, D is TRBD1 (6 bases). Germline V gene sequence: CDR1 SGHAT, CDR2 FQNNGV. CDR3 length: 13 residues. V lost 4 bases to trimming and J lost 8 bases, with 14 bases between them. CDR3 in DNA: TGTGCCAGCAGCTCTATGGACAGAAGGGGCTACACCTTC. As protein: CASSSMDRRGYTF.

This clonotype was recorded a few times. The rearrangement links TRBV5-1 to TRBJ1-1; tentatively, D is TRBD1 (5 bases). V was pared by 4 bases and J by 1 base, with 11 bases between. Germline V gene data show CDR1 as SGHRS and CDR2 as YFSETQ. This CDR3 spans 14 amino acids. CDR3 amino acids: CASSAGLTNTEAFF. The DNA for the CDR3 is TGCGCCAGCAGCGCGGGGCTGACGAACACTGAAGCTTTCTTT.

This clonotype was picked up many times. The V and J genes are TRBV4-3 and TRBJ1-1; TRBD1 matches 9 bases. This CDR3 is 14 amino acids long. Germline CDR1 LGHNA, CDR2 YSLEER. V shed 3 bases and J 3 bases; nucleotides not matched to a gene: 2. Here the CDR3 DNA reads TGCGCCAGCAGCCAGAGGACAGGGGACACTGAAGCTTTCTTT. Protein: CASSQRTGDTEAFF.

Only a few counts were recorded for this clonotype. This sequence joins TRBV5-5 and TRBJ2-4; 8 bases are shared with TRBD2. Trimming removed 0 bases from V and 5 bases from J; junction bases left unmatched: 10. This CDR3 has 17 residues. Germline lookup yields CDR1 SGHKS and CDR2 YYEKEE (reference sequence). CDR3 coding DNA: TGTGCCAGCAGCTTGGGTTTGTCTAGCGGGTGGGAAAACATTCAGTACTTC. Its translation is CASSLGLSSGWENIQYF.

This chain links TRBV6-2 or TRBV6-3 with TRBJ2-3; 8 nucleotides agree with TRBD2. Germline V gene sequence: CDR1 MNHEY, CDR2 SVGEGT. V was clipped by 5 bases and J by 2 bases; unmatched bases: 3. The CDR3 is made up of 14 amino acids. In nucleotides, the CDR3 is TGTGCCAGCAGTCATAGCGGGAACACAGATACGCAGTATTTT. As protein: CASSHSGNTDTQYF.

This clonotype was detected many times. V usage is TRBV20-1 and J usage is TRBJ2-7, with D possibly matching TRBD1 (5 bases). Trimming cost V 6 bases and J 6 bases, with 18 bases left between them. This CDR3 spans 13 amino acids. Germline V lookup: CDR1 DFQATT, CDR2 SNEGSKA (reference sequence). The CDR3 nucleotides are TGCAGTGCGACTCATGGGGCCTTGGGCGAGCAGTACTTC. Protein: CSATHGALGEQYF.

This clonotype was recorded many times. V gene TRBV5-1 combines with J gene TRBJ1-1, with a possible D match to TRBD1 (6 bases). This CDR3 spans 15 amino acids. Trimming removed 4 bases from V and 3 bases from J, with 16 bases in between. Germline CDR1 SGHRS, CDR2 YFSETQ. The CDR3 sequence is CASSRQDRSDTEAFF. In DNA, the CDR3 is TGCGCCAGCAGCCGCCAAGACAGGTCGGACACTGAAGCTTTCTTT.

The CDR3 nucleotides are TGTGCCAGCAGTGCGGGACGGTGGAATGAGCAGTTCTTC. Encoded protein: CASSAGRWNEQFF. This sequence joins TRBV2 and TRBJ2-1, with D perhaps matching TRBD1 or TRBD2 (5 bases each). Germline lookup yields CDR1 SNHLY and CDR2 FYNNEI. CDR3 size: 13 residues. V dropped 4 bases and J dropped 7 bases, with 11 bases sitting between them.

Ten or more counts support this clonotype. The V call is TRBV18, the J call TRBJ1-5, with 7 bases that match TRBD1. The germline gives CDR1 KGHSH, CDR2 LQKENI. V shed 3 bases, J shed 1 base, and the junction held 6 bases outside the gene matches. There are 16 residues in the CDR3. The CDR3 reads CASSPYPGGSNQPQHF. The CDR3 DNA reads as TGTGCCAGCTCACCTTATCCAGGGGGAAGCAATCAGCCCCAGCATTTT.

This clonotype has ten or more counts. This chain connects TRBV20-1 to TRBJ2-5, with D unresolved. The length of the CDR3 is 15 residues. In germline, CDR1 is DFQATT, CDR2 SNEGSKA (reference sequence). V gave up 3 bases and J gave up 5 bases, with 19 bases separating them. The CDR3 here is CSARVIPVSVETQYF. CDR3 in DNA: TGCAGTGCTAGGGTCATTCCTGTCAGCGTGGAGACCCAGTACTTC.

V and J are TRBV29-1 and TRBJ2-4; D is unresolved. Germline assignment: CDR1 SQVTM and CDR2 ANQGSEA. The V end was cut by 6 bases, the J end by 0 bases, with 12 bases between. The CDR3 is 14 amino acids. CDR3 residues: CSVLTEEAKNIQYF. The CDR3 DNA reads as TGCAGCGTCCTGACGGAAGAAGCCAAAAACATTCAGTACTTC.

This clonotype was counted a few times. V and J are TRBV11-1 and TRBJ2-1, with 8 bases aligning to TRBD2. Germline CDR1 reads SGHAT; CDR2 reads FQDESV (reference sequence). The CDR3 extends over 15 amino acids. V gave up 4 bases and J gave up 1 base; unmatched junction bases: 3. The CDR3 loop reads CASSSGGGSYNEQFF. The CDR3 DNA reads as TGTGCCAGCAGCTCTGGCGGGGGGTCCTACAATGAGCAGTTCTTC.

At least ten counts were recorded for this clonotype. The rearrangement joins TRBV6-2 or TRBV6-3 to TRBJ1-2; D remains unclear. CDR1 is MNHEY and CDR2 is SVGEGT in the germline V gene. Trimming shortened V by 1 base and J by 3 bases, and 12 bases separated the two germline ends. This CDR3 is built from 15 residues. The CDR3 sequence: CASSYWFRGDYGYTF. The CDR3 DNA reads as TGTGCCAGCAGTTACTGGTTTCGGGGAGACTATGGCTACACCTTC.

The sample holds many counts of this clonotype. CDR3 in DNA: TGCAGCGCTCGAGCGGGTCTCTCCTACAATGAGCAGTTCTTC. Translation: CSARAGLSYNEQFF. The chain recombines TRBV29-1 with TRBJ2-1; perhaps TRBD2 as D (6 bases). The CDR3 covers 14 residues. V lost 7 bases and J lost 0, with 13 bases in between. Germline values: CDR1 SQVTM, CDR2 ANQGSEA.

This clonotype was detected only a few times. The J gene is TRBJ2-7, the V gene TRBV7-9; TRBD2 agrees at 8 bases. CDR3 length: 15 amino acids. Trimming at V came to 2 bases and at J to 2 bases, leaving 5 bases not matched to a gene. Germline V gives CDR1 SEHNR, CDR2 FQNEAQ (reference sequence). CDR3 residues: CASSLKAGGTYEQYF. The CDR3, as DNA: TGTGCCAGCAGCTTAAAGGCGGGAGGAACCTACGAGCAGTACTTC.

The rearrangement uses TRBV27 and TRBJ1-1, with a weak D call TRBD1 (5 bases). The germline V and J ends were trimmed by 2 bases and 4 bases, with 8 bases remaining between them. This CDR3 has 13 amino acids. Germline V gene sequence: CDR1 MNHEY, CDR2 SMNVEV (reference sequence). The CDR3 spells CASSLRTSTEAFF. The CDR3 DNA reads TGTGCCAGCAGTTTACGGACAAGCACTGAAGCTTTCTTT.

This clonotype occurred a few times. This rearrangement joins TRBV29-1 to TRBJ2-7; possibly TRBD1 for D (6 bases). The CDR3 is 12 amino acids. V lost 7 bases and J 3 bases, leaving 13 bases between the germline ends. Germline CDR1 and CDR2: SQVTM and ANQGSEA. The CDR3 spells CSAADSFYEQYF. CDR3 sequence (DNA): TGCAGCGCTGCGGACAGTTTCTACGAGCAGTACTTC.

In DNA, the CDR3 is TGCAGCGTAAGGACTAGCGGGATTATCCGCACCGGGGAGCTGTTTTTT. Protein sequence: CSVRTSGIIRTGELFF. This chain joins TRBV29-1 and TRBJ2-2; 12 bases are a match to TRBD2. J was trimmed by 4 bases and V by 6 bases; bases with no gene match: 9. The CDR3 is 16 residues long. Germline CDR1 reads SQVTM; CDR2 reads ANQGSEA.

This clonotype was found many times. The rearrangement uses TRBV20-1 and TRBJ2-2; D ambiguous. The germline V gene has CDR1 DFQATT and CDR2 SNEGSKA (reference sequence). Trimming shortened V by 6 bases and J by 3 bases, and 11 bases separated the two germline ends. This CDR3 has 13 amino acids. For the CDR3, the DNA is TGCAGTGCCGGCTACTTGGACACCGGGGAGCTGTTTTTT. This sequence encodes CSAGYLDTGELFF.